This TCR beta chain was captured in a study of Ad26.COV2.S vaccination and SARS-CoV-2 variants (dated by TCRdb to 2020 to 2022). Describing the broader study: Vaccine-arm donors were drawn from COV1001, a multicentre, randomized, double-blind, placebo-controlled phase I-IIa trial of Ad26.COV2.S in healthy adults. Throughout the experiments and outcome assessment, investigators stayed blinded to trial group allocation. Ad26.COV2.S was administered intramuscularly at a dose of 5x10^10 or 1x10^11 viral particles, either as one shot or as two shots given 56 days apart. The TCR-sequenced set comprised around 30 samples: around 20 Ad26.COV2.S vaccine recipients, 5 placebo recipients and 8 SARS-CoV-2 convalescent individuals. TCRbeta repertoire sequencing served as the tool for gauging how specific and how broad the SARS-CoV-2-reactive T cell receptors were following Ad26.COV2.S vaccination. Trial participants were randomized into five groups of five, in which low-dose or high-dose Ad26.COV2.S was given once or twice, or placebo was given on both occasions.

The treatment or condition label corresponds to: around 19 received Ad26.COV2.S at low or high dose, single or two shots; several received placebo; per-sample allocation not given. Repertoires of vaccine and placebo recipients were sequenced from samples taken on day 63 after the first injection. Between 29 July and 7 August 2020, Cohort 1b enrolled about two dozen adults aged 18-55 years at one site in Boston, USA. Ad26.COV2.S was a replication-incompetent adenovirus type 26 vector expressing a prefusion-stabilized SARS-CoV-2 spike protein from the original Wuhan strain. The CDR3 spans 15 residues, from the cysteine through the phenylalanine. Of all the DNA, just the CDR3 is kept, 45 bases in frame from base 1. The germline V end is reduced by 0 bases and the J end by 4 bases; junction bases left unmatched: 2. CDR1 SGHRS and CDR2 YFSETQ were looked up in the germline V gene. TCRbeta CDR3 regions were sequenced with the immunoSEQ Assay. After extraction, genomic DNA underwent amplification by bias-controlled multiplex PCR, followed by high-throughput sequencing. The paper's processing steps were these. To quantify the absolute abundance of each unique TCRbeta CDR3 region, sequences were collapsed and filtered. T cell fraction was estimated by normalizing TCRbeta template counts to usable DNA, with usable DNA measured through amplification of reference genes found in all nucleated cells. Repertoire TCRs were annotated as SARS-CoV-2-specific when V gene, CDR3 amino acid sequence and J gene were exactly matched to a known reactive TCR set. The reference SARS-CoV-2 TCR set was obtained from MIRA and was filtered for enrichment in COVID-19-positive ImmuneCODE repertoires, whereby public or cross-reactive TCRs were removed. Using the MIRA antigens, annotated TCRs were further analysed by specific ORF or by position within an ORF. Breadth was defined as the number of annotated unique rearrangements divided by the total number of unique productive rearrangements, and depth was defined as the summed frequency of the annotated unique rearrangements. Two-sided Wilcoxon rank-sum tests were used to compare TCR breadth between groups. TCRdb obtained this table from immuneACCESS and retained in-frame rearrangements with V and J assigned. These tables miss some clones; where compared with another copy, unresolved V genes account for less than half of the shortfall, and the remainder is unexplained. The V and J calls and clone size come from that table; D and trimming were worked out from the DNA. A total of some 410,000 clones appear in this sample, about 90% of them only once. The top ten constitute under 2% of the sample.

Results the study describes overall, beyond this receptor: After vaccination, spike-specific CD8+ and CD4+ T cell responses were reported to show substantial breadth. Ad26.COV2.S recipients had higher spike-specific TCR breadth than placebo recipients (P = 0.0014). Comparable non-spike TCR breadth was observed between vaccine and placebo recipients, consistent with only spike being contained in the vaccine. The authors noted that total T cell responses may have been underestimated by the TCR breadth and depth analyses. The study was not powered for comparison of responses between vaccine doses or regimens.

Note on this clone: The antigen it binds to is not known. Base quality data are lacking; no much larger clone is found one base away.

Sequences were derived from peripheral blood, sampled in a trial of Ad26.COV2.S vaccine versus placebo. The sequence came from a person aged 18 to 59 who received the Ad26.COV2.S COVID-19 vaccine or a placebo. This sequence uses TRBV5-1 and TRBJ2-2, and 8 junctional nucleotides match TRBD1. This receptor has the CDR3 CASSLGTGFTGELFF. The DNA sequence is TGCGCCAGCAGCTTGGGGACAGGGTTCACCGGGGAGCTGTTTTTT.